The present entry profiles one T cell receptor beta chain with its context. Its matching antigen is unknown. Sequencing used immunoSEQ multiplex PCR; TCRdb keeps in-frame clones, though not all of them. Among 90,000 to 130,000 clones, around 95% were seen once, and the ten largest hold about 0.51%. This entry comes from a study of graft-versus-host responses after intestinal transplantation. Across the whole study: Transplants were multivisceral, liver-intestinal, or isolated intestinal. Study results and limitations: Early after transplant, HvG clones declined as circulating GvH clones peaked.

The CDR3 runs to 15 residues. Per germline, CDR1 SGHTA and CDR2 FQGNSA. Between the trimmed V and J ends, which lost 4 bases and 2 bases, there was a span of 11 bases. Sequences were derived from unstimulated CD8+ T cells sorted from spleen or lymph node cells, sampled before intestinal transplant. This sequence originates from a human donor who received an intestinal transplant. The chain combines TRBV7-2 with TRBJ1-4; D may be TRBD1 (6 bases). CDR3 protein: CASSSEGQTNEKLFF. The CDR3, as DNA: TGTGCCAGCAGCTCGGAAGGACAGACTAATGAAAAACTGTTTTTT.